A single sample is the source of the 13 T cell receptor beta chains below, sequenced in a study of Tregs in tolerant kidney transplant recipients. TCRdb keeps only in-frame clones here, not all; method: immunoSEQ multiplex PCR. Here the sample table reports approximately 52,000 clones. The sample was CD4+ T cells from blood, taken before the transplant. The receptors stem from a human donor who received a combined kidney and bone marrow transplant.

Concerning this clone itself: The CDR3 end is not reached by the read, which stops 3 residues before it; the germline J gene fills it in. The V call is TRBV7-2, the J call TRBJ2-1; D unresolved. In germline, CDR1 is SGHTA, CDR2 FQGNSA. CDR3 length equals 15 residues. Trimming took 2 bases from V and 0 from J, leaving 8 bases between them. CDR3 loop: CASSLTVGSYNEQFF. The covered CDR3 bases are TGTGCCAGCAGCTTAACAGTGGGCTCCTACAATGAG.

About this clone itself: The CDR3 end falls 3 residues outside the read, so it is completed with the germline J gene. This chain uses TRBV18 with TRBJ1-1; D remains unclear. Deletions cut 6 bases from V and 1 base from J, with 12 bases between. Germline CDR1 and CDR2: KGHSH and LQKENI. The length of the CDR3 is 14 residues. This CDR3 reads CASSPAGKNTEAFF. Incomplete CDR3 DNA: TGTGCCAGCTCCCCAGCGGGGAAGAACACTGAA.

CDR3: CASSGGGNPYNEQFF. CDR3 DNA, as far as it was read: TGTGCCAGCAGTGGCGGCGGGAATCCCTACAATGAG. V is TRBV6-1 and J is TRBJ2-1, with D maybe TRBD2 (6 bases). The CDR3 is cut off 3 residues early in the read; its end comes from the germline J gene. The CDR3 spans 15 residues. Germline V CDR1 and CDR2: MNHNS, SASEGT. Deletions cut 4 bases from V and 2 bases from J, with 12 bases between.

On this clone itself: The observed sequence ends 3 residues before the CDR3 terminus, with the missing tail filled in from the germline J gene. The chain uses TRBV18 and TRBJ1-1; 10 positions match TRBD1. Germline CDR1 reads KGHSH; CDR2 reads LQKENI. The CDR3 length is 17 residues. J was trimmed by 1 base and V by 3 bases; bases with no gene match: 8. CDR3 DNA, as far as it was read: TGTGCCAGCTCACCGAGTTCGGGACAGGGGAAGAACACTGAA. Translated: CASSPSSGQGKNTE. Given in full, the CDR3 is CASSPSSGQGKNTEAFF.

With respect to this clone: The missing CDR3 end, 3 residues past where the read stops, is filled in from the germline J gene. This chain connects TRBV5-1 to TRBJ2-5; D may be TRBD2 (5 bases). The CDR3 totals 14 residues. The germline CDR1 and CDR2 sequences are SGHRS and YFSETQ. V was cut by 7 bases and J by 3 bases, with 16 bases left in between. Incomplete CDR3 DNA: TGCGCCAGCGTGAAGAATACCGGGGAAGAGACC. Its translation: CASVKNTGEET. The complete CDR3 protein is CASVKNTGEETQYF.

A remark on this clone: With the read ending 3 residues before the CDR3 end, the germline J gene is used to fill in that end. The J gene is TRBJ1-5, the V gene TRBV18; 8 nucleotides match TRBD1. CDR3 size: 16 residues. Germline CDR1 is KGHSH and CDR2 is LQKENI. V was clipped by 3 bases and J by 4 bases; unmatched bases: 8. CDR3 bases read: TGTGCCAGCTCACCCGGACAGGGAGAATTAAATCAGCCC. Translated: CASSPGQGELNQP. The entire CDR3 sequence reads CASSPGQGELNQPQHF.

Comment on this clone: The read is 3 residues too short to cover the CDR3 end, so that end is filled in from the germline J gene. This chain links TRBV18 with TRBJ2-3; 11 positions agree with TRBD2. After removal of 5 bases from V and 0 bases from J, the junction contained 7 bases not matched to a gene. The germline gives CDR1 KGHSH, CDR2 LQKENI. The CDR3 contains 17 residues. CDR3 loop: CASSSGLAGPSTDTQYF. The sequenced part of the CDR3 DNA is TGTGCCAGCTCATCAGGACTAGCGGGCCCTAGCACAGATACG. Full variable domain (rest looked up from reference TRBV18 and TRBJ2-3): NAGVMQNPRHLVRRRGQEARLRCSPMKGHSHVYWYRQLPEEGLKFMVYLQKENIIDESGMPKERFSAEFPKEGPSILRIQQVVRGDSAAYFCASSSGLAGPSTDTQYFGPGTRLTVL.

In the case of this clone: The read ends 3 residues early relative to the CDR3; the germline J gene fills the gap. The V and J genes are TRBV20-1 and TRBJ2-7; the match to TRBD2 covers 14 bases. Germline CDR1 and CDR2: DFQATT and SNEGSKA (reference sequence). The CDR3 totals 19 residues. V lost 0 bases to trimming and J lost 3 bases; unmatched junction nucleotides: 13. CDR3 bases read: TGCAGTGCTAGAGATTGGAGTGGGACTAGCGGGAGTAAAAACTACGAG. Amino acids: CSARDWSGTSGSKNYE. The whole CDR3 sequence is CSARDWSGTSGSKNYEQYF.

On this clone: The CDR3 end falls 3 residues outside the read, so it is completed with the germline J gene. This chain links TRBV12-5 with TRBJ2-1; D is unclear. The CDR3 has 13 amino acids. The V end lost 3 bases, the J end lost 6 bases, and 9 bases lay between the germline ends. Looked up from germline, CDR1 is LGHNT and CDR2 is FRNRAP. CDR3 sequence reads: CASGLETSNEQFF. CDR3 DNA, as far as it was read: TGTGCTAGTGGTTTAGAGACATCCAATGAG.

With respect to this clone: With the read ending 3 residues before the CDR3 end, the germline J gene is used to fill in that end. The genes are TRBV19 and TRBJ1-5, with D possibly matching TRBD1 (6 bases). Trimming took off 5 bases at V and 5 bases at J, with 22 bases between the two ends. Germline lookup yields CDR1 LNHDA and CDR2 SQIVND (reference sequence). The length of the CDR3 is 17 residues. The covered CDR3 bases are TGTGCCAGTAGTTTCCGGGGGGGCAGGGGAATGTATCAGCCC. Amino acids: CASSFRGGRGMYQP. The entire CDR3 protein reads CASSFRGGRGMYQPQHF.

To note about this clone: Read data end 3 residues before the CDR3 end; the end is taken from the germline J gene. The chain combines TRBV6-2 or TRBV6-3 with TRBJ2-1, with D possibly matching TRBD1 (6 bases). Germline CDR1 reads MNHEY; CDR2 reads SVGEGT. V was pared by 0 bases and J by 9 bases, with 18 bases between. This CDR3 spans 16 amino acids. Incomplete CDR3 DNA: TGTGCCAGCAGTTACTCCTTACTCTTGGGGGCCGGTGAG. Protein sequence: CASSYSLLLGAGE. The entire CDR3 protein is CASSYSLLLGAGEQFF.

With regard to this clone: Sequencing ends 3 residues short of the CDR3 end; the germline J gene provides the rest. The rearrangement joins TRBV19 to TRBJ2-7, with a tentative D call TRBD2 (6 bases). The length of the CDR3 is 14 residues. Germline V lookup: CDR1 LNHDA, CDR2 SQIVND (reference sequence). V was cut by 4 bases and J by 2 bases, with 12 bases left in between. The covered CDR3 bases are TGTGCCAGTAGTACCCGGGACTTCCCCTACGAG. This gives the protein CASSTRDFPYE. The whole CDR3 is CASSTRDFPYEQYF. Using reference TRBV19 and TRBJ2-7 for the parts outside the CDR3, the full variable domain is DGGITQSPKYLFRKEGQNVTLSCEQNLNHDAMYWYRQDPGQGLRLIYYSQIVNDFQKGDIAEGYSVSREKKESFPLTVTSAQKNPTAFYLCASSTRDFPYEQYFGPGTRLTVT.

Regarding this clone: Sequencing ends 3 residues short of the CDR3 end; the germline J gene provides the rest. The chain has TRBV5-1 and TRBJ1-6; 9 nucleotides match TRBD1. The CDR3 contains 17 residues. J was trimmed by 8 bases and V by 4 bases; bases with no gene match: 13. Germline CDR1 SGHRS, CDR2 YFSETQ. The CDR3 is CASSRIPPRTGDSPLHF. The sequenced part of the CDR3 DNA is TGCGCCAGCAGCCGTATCCCGCCCAGGACAGGGGATTCACCC. Full variable domain (missing parts from reference TRBV5-1 and TRBJ1-6): KAGVTQTPRYLIKTRGQQVTLSCSPISGHRSVSWYQQTPGQGLQFLFEYFSETQRNKGNFPGRFSGRQFSNSRSEMNVSTLELGDSALYLCASSRIPPRTGDSPLHFGNGTRLTVT.